The 5 T cell receptor beta chains presented below share a single source sample, sequenced in a study of T-cell memory formation after mild COVID-19 (dated by TCRdb to the early 2020s). The library was generated by 5' RACE. TCRdb lists the instrument as Illumina NovaSeq 6000. In-frame beta chains were kept once TCRdb had trimmed the public reads at Q25 with fastp and called clones with MiXCR. Each CDR3 protein appears once, grouped with its most common genes and DNA. The sample yields 250,000 to 300,000 distinct CDR3 sequences; 15% to 20% were counted once. Roughly 20% of the sample is taken by the ten largest. The sample was PBMCs or a T cell subset sorted from them (not recorded which). These receptors all come from a man aged 18 to 29 who had mild COVID-19 (a few samples of this study predate the infection). The sample titles of this study are shuffled in the database, so cell type and time point are left out; the donor was told from shared clones.

V is TRBV14 and J is TRBJ2-1; D remains unclear. The germline V and J ends were trimmed by 1 base and 9 bases, with 7 bases remaining between them. The CDR3 length is 12 residues. Germline V gives CDR1 SGHDN, CDR2 FVKESK. For the CDR3, the DNA is TGTGCCAGCAGCCAAGTTGGACCTGAGCAGTTCTTC. Its protein is CASSQVGPEQFF.

The chain employs TRBV18 and TRBJ2-6; D gene unclear. This CDR3 spans 18 amino acids. The V gene's germline CDR1 is KGHSH and CDR2 LQKENI. V lost 2 bases, J lost 0 bases, and 14 bases lay in between. The chain's CDR3 is CASSPFVQSRSGANVLTF. The CDR3, as DNA: TGTGCCAGCTCACCATTTGTCCAGTCTCGCTCTGGGGCCAACGTCCTGACTTTC.

The J gene is TRBJ1-4, the V gene TRBV7-2, with a weak D call TRBD1 (5 bases). Germline CDR1 SGHTA, CDR2 FQGNSA. CDR3 length equals 14 residues. V lost 5 bases and J 3 bases, leaving 10 bases between the germline ends. The CDR3 is CASSPLGPNEKLFF. The CDR3 DNA reads as TGTGCCAGCAGCCCCTTGGGGCCTAATGAAAAACTGTTTTTT.

This clonotype came up many times. V usage is TRBV20-1 and J usage is TRBJ1-5, with D hard to call. Looked up from germline, CDR1 is DFQATT and CDR2 is SNEGSKA (reference sequence). CDR3 size: 13 residues. Trimming removed 0 bases from V and 5 bases from J, with 8 bases in between. The chain's CDR3 is CSARDMADQPQHF. CDR3 DNA sequence: TGCAGTGCTAGAGACATGGCGGATCAGCCCCAGCATTTT.

This clonotype came up a few times. The chain carries TRBV25-1 and TRBJ2-7; either TRBD1 or TRBD2 may supply D (5 bases each). Trimming stripped 1 base from V and 6 bases from J, with 16 bases between. The germline CDR1 and CDR2 sequences are MGHDK and SYGVNS. The CDR3 consists of 15 residues. The chain's CDR3 is CASSESVGTRGEQYF. In DNA form, the CDR3 reads TGTGCCAGCAGTGAATCTGTCGGGACCCGAGGCGAGCAGTACTTC.